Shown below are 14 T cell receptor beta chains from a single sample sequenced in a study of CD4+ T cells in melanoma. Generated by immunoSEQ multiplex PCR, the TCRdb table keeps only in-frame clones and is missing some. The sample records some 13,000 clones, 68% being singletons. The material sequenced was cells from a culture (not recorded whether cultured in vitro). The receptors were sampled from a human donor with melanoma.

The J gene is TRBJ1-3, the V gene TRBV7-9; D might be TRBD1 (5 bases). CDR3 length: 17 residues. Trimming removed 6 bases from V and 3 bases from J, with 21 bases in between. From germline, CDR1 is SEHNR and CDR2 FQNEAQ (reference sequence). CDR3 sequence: CASSQKAGLLGGNTIYF. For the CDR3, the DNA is TGTGCCAGCAGTCAGAAGGCGGGGCTCCTAGGTGGAAACACCATATATTTT.

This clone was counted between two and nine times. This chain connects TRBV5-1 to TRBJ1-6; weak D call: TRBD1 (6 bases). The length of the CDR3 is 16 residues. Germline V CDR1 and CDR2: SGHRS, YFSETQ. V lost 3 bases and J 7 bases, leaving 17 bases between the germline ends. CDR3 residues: CASSYLQGPGNSPLHF. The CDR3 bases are TGCGCCAGCAGCTACCTACAGGGACCTGGGAATTCACCCCTCCACTTT.

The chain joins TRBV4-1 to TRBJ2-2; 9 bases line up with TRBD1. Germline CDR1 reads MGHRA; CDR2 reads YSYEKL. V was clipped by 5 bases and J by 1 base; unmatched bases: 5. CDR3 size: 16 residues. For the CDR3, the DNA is TGCGCCAGCAGCTCGCCGGACAGGGGGAACACCGGGGAGCTGTTTTTT. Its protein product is CASSSPDRGNTGELFF.

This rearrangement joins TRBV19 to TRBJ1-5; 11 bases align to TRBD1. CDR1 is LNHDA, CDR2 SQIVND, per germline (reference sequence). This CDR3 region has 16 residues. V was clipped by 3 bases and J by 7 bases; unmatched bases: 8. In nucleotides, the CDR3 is TGTGCCAGTAGTATGGGCGGGACAGGGGGGGGACAGCCCCAGCATTTT. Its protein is CASSMGGTGGGQPQHF.

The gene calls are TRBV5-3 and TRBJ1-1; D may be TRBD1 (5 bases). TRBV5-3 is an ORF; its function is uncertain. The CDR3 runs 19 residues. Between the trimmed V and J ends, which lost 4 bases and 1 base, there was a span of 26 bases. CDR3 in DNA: TGTGCCAGAAGCGCTCACGGGGCGGAGAGATGGGTAAGGAACACTGAAGCTTTCTTT. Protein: CARSAHGAERWVRNTEAFF.

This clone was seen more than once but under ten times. CDR3 bases: TGTGCCAGTCGCCGGAGTAATCAGCCCCAGCATTTT. Translation gives CASRRSNQPQHF. The V call is TRBV19, the J call TRBJ1-5; D remains ambiguous. Germline loops: CDR1 LNHDA, CDR2 SQIVND (reference sequence). The V and J ends lost 8 bases and 4 bases respectively, with 9 bases between them. The CDR3 contains 12 residues.

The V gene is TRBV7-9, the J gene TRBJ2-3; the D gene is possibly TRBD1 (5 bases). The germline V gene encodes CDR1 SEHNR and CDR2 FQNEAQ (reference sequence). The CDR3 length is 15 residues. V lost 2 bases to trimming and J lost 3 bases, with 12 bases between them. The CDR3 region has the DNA TGTGCCAGCAGCTTAAGGGGAACGGTTACAGATACGCAGTATTTT. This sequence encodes CASSLRGTVTDTQYF. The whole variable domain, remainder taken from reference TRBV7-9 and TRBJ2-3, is DTGVSQNPRHKITKRGQNVTFRCDPISEHNRLYWYRQTLGQGPEFLTYFQNEAQLEKSRLLSDRFSAERPKGSFSTLEIQRTEQGDSAMYLCASSLRGTVTDTQYFGPGTRLTVL.

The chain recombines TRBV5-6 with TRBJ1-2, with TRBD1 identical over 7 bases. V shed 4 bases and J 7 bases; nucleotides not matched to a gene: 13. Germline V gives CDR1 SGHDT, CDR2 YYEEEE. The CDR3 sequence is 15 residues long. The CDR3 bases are TGTGCCAGCAGCCTCTTGCGACAGGGCGGTGGTGGCTACACCTTC. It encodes CASSLLRQGGGGYTF. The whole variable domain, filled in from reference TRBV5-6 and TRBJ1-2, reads DAGVTQSPTHLIKTRGQQVTLRCSPKSGHDTVSWYQQALGQGPQFIFQYYEEEERQRGNFPDRFSGHQFPNYSSELNVNALLLGDSALYLCASSLLRQGGGGYTFGSGTRLTVV.

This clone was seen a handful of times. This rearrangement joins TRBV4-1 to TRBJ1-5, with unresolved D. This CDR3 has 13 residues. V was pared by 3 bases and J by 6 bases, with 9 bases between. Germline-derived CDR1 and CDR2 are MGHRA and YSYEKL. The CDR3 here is CASSQADRQPQHF. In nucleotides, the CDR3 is TGCGCCAGCAGCCAGGCGGACCGTCAGCCCCAGCATTTT.

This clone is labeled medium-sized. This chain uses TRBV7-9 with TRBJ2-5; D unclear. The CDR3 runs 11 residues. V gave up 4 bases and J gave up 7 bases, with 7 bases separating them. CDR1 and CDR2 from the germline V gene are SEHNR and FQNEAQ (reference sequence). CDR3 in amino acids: CASSSSATQYF. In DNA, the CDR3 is TGTGCCAGCAGCTCCTCCGCGACCCAGTACTTC.

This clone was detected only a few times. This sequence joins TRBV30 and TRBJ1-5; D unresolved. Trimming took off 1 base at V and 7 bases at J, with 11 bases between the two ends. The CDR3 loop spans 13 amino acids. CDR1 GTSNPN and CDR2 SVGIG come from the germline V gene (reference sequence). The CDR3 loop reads CAWSDGVWQPQHF. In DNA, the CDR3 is TGTGCCTGGAGTGACGGGGTATGGCAGCCCCAGCATTTT.

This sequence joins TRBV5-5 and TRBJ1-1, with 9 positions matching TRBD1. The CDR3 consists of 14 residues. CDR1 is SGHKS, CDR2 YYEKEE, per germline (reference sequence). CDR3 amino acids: CASFLGQGNTEAFF. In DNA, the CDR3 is TGTGCAAGCTTCTTGGGACAGGGGAACACTGAAGCTTTCTTT.

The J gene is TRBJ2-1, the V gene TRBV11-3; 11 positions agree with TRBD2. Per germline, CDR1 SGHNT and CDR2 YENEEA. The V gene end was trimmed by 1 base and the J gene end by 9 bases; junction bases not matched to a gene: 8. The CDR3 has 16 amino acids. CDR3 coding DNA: TGTGCCAGCAGCTTAGCAGATAGCGGGGGGGCCACTGAGCAGTTCTTC. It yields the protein CASSLADSGGATEQFF.

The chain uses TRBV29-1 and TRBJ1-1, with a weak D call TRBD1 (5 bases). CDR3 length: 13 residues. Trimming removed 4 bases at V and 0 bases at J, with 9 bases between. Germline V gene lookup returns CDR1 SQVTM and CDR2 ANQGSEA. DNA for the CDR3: TGCAGCGTTGCCAGGGTCATGAACACTGAAGCTTTCTTT. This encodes CSVARVMNTEAFF.